The clone carrying this TCR beta chain was seen more than once but under ten times. Template switching by 5'RACE produced TCR cDNA, adding a universal primer site and UMIs. TCRdb processed the 5' RACE reads anew with MiXCR; each CDR3 protein has one entry. The sample records around 67,000 distinct CDR3 sequences, roughly 7.4% being singletons. This sample stems from a study of T cells after yellow fever vaccination. Sequenced material: CD8+ T cells sorted from PBMCs, taken less than 6 days after the first yellow fever vaccination. The TCR comes from a man in his late teens or twenties who received the YFV17D yellow fever vaccine.

Written as DNA, the CDR3 is TGTGCCAGCAGGTACAGGGGGACCGGGGAGCTGTTTTTT. It is translated as CASRYRGTGELFF. This chain links TRBV7-2 with TRBJ2-2; TRBD1 matches 8 bases. Looked up from germline, CDR1 is SGHTA and CDR2 is FQGNSA. This CDR3 is built from 13 residues. V lost 6 bases to trimming and J lost 5 bases; unmatched junction nucleotides: 2.